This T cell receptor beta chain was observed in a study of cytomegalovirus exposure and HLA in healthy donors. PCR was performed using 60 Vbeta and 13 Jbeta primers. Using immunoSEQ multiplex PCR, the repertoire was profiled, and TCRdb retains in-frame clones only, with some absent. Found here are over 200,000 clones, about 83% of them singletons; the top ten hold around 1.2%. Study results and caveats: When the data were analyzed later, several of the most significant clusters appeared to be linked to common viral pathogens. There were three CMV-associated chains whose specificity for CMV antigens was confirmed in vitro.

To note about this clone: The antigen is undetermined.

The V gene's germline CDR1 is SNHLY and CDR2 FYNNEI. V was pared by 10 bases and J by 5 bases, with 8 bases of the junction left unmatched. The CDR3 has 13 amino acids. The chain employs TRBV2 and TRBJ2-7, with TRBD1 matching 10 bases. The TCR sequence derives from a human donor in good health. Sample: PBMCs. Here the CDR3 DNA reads TGTGCCACTATAGGACAGGGGGGAAACGAGCAGTACTTC. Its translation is CATIGQGGNEQYF.